Listed below are T cell receptor beta chains from one sample, sequenced in a study of blood T cells in healthy people across ages. TCRdb called the 5' RACE reads again in MiXCR, with one record for every CDR3 protein. The data show roughly 1.9 million distinct CDR3 sequences, about 39% seen once. The sample taken for sequencing was blood. These receptors were obtained from a human donor in good health. The CDR3 runs from the conserved cysteine through the conserved F or W. A D gene is named only where the DNA matches it firmly. Clone size is shown for a subset of rows, as once, few, many or a class of expanded clone.

d_gene	abundance	v_gene	len	j_gene	CDR3nt	CDR3aa
TRBD2	few	TRBV20-1	13	TRBJ2-3	TGCAGCGGTAGCGGGGGGGCTATAGATACGCAGTATTTT	CSGSGGAIDTQYF
NA	NA	TRBV15	16	TRBJ1-1	TGTGCCACCAGCAAAGACCCTCGAGGGGTGAACACTGAAGCTTTCTTT	CATSKDPRGVNTEAFF
NA	few	TRBV29-1	16	TRBJ2-7	TGCAGCGTTGAAGATCGGGGGTCTCTAATGCCCTACGAGCAGTACTTC	CSVEDRGSLMPYEQYF
NA	NA	TRBV10-3	13	TRBJ2-7	TGTGCCATCAGTCTTACCGCAACCTACGAGCAGTACTTC	CAISLTATYEQYF
NA	few	TRBV6-1	15	TRBJ1-5	TGTGCCAGCAGTGAAGCCGGGTATAGCAATCGGCCCCAGCATTTT	CASSEAGYSNRPQHF
NA	NA	TRBV28	14	TRBJ2-7	TGTGCCAGCAGTATTCAGGGGGGGAACTACGAGCAGTACTTC	CASSIQGGNYEQYF
TRBD1	NA	TRBV6-1	14	TRBJ1-2	TGTGCCAGCATCCTTTCCGGGACAGCTTATGGCTACACCTTC	CASILSGTAYGYTF
NA	NA	TRBV12-5	15	TRBJ2-7	TGTGCTAGTGGTTTGTCCCCGACTGTCTCCTACGAGCAGTACTTC	CASGLSPTVSYEQYF
NA	NA	TRBV4-3	16	TRBJ1-2	TGCGCCAGCAGCCAAGAGTCCGGAGAGAGTAACTATGGCTACACCTTC	CASSQESGESNYGYTF
NA	few	TRBV7-2	15	TRBJ2-3	TGTGCCAACAGCTTAGTATTTTCGGAACAAGATACGCAGTATTTT	CANSLVFSEQDTQYF
NA	NA	TRBV7-9	14	TRBJ1-3	TGTGCCAGCAGCTTGCAGGTCTCTGGAAACACCATATATTTT	CASSLQVSGNTIYF
TRBD2	NA	TRBV10-3	15	TRBJ2-2	TGTGCCATCAGTCTAGCGGGGGGGGAAACCGGGGAGCTGTTTTTT	CAISLAGGETGELFF
TRBD2	NA	TRBV7-2	16	TRBJ2-1	TGTGCCAGCAGCTCCGTTGGGAGCGGGGCATGCAATGAGCAGTTCTTC	CASSSVGSGACNEQFF
TRBD2	few	TRBV12-3/TRBV12-4	12	TRBJ2-3	TGTGCCAGCATTTACTCCGGGACTAGGCCGTATTTT	CASIYSGTRPYF
NA	NA	TRBV29-1	11	TRBJ1-1	TGCAGCGTTGATGTGAGCACTGAAGCTTTCTTT	CSVDVSTEAFF
NA	NA	TRBV28	12	TRBJ1-3	TGTGCCAGCAGTTTAGGGGCCAACACCATATATTTT	CASSLGANTIYF
NA	few	TRBV12-5	15	TRBJ2-5	TGTGCTAGTGGTTCCCCCCTCACGGAGCAAGAGACCCAGTACTTC	CASGSPLTEQETQYF
NA	few	TRBV24-1	13	TRBJ2-5	TGTGCCACCAGTGATTTTTCCGGAGAGACCCAGTACTTC	CATSDFSGETQYF
NA	once	TRBV15	14	TRBJ1-5	TGTGCCACCAGCAGAGGGACCGTTAATCAGCCCCAGCATTTT	CATSRGTVNQPQHF
NA	NA	TRBV7-2	15	TRBJ1-5	TGTGCCAGCAGCCTCTACCCAGGGGGCAATCAGCCCCAGCATTTT	CASSLYPGGNQPQHF
NA	NA	TRBV5-5	13	TRBJ1-2	TGTGCCAGCAGCGTGGGACGGAATGACGGCTACACCTTC	CASSVGRNDGYTF
NA	NA	TRBV12-3/TRBV12-4	14	TRBJ2-3	TGTGCCAGCAGTCGACAACCCGGGATAGATACGCAGTATTTT	CASSRQPGIDTQYF
NA	NA	TRBV28	13	TRBJ2-7	TGTGCCAGCAGTTTAGGCAGTTTCTACGAGCAGTACTTC	CASSLGSFYEQYF
NA	few	TRBV7-2	14	TRBJ1-2	TGTGCCAGCAGCTTGGGGTACAGGGTCTATGGCTACACCTTC	CASSLGYRVYGYTF
TRBD2	few	TRBV7-9	13	TRBJ2-5	TGTGCCAGCAGCCCCAGGACTAGTCAGACCCAGTACTTC	CASSPRTSQTQYF
NA	few	TRBV24-1	14	TRBJ1-2	TGTGCCACCAGTGATTCCGGACAACTCTATGGCTACACCTTC	CATSDSGQLYGYTF
NA	NA	TRBV10-3	15	TRBJ2-3	TGTGCCATCAGTGAGGGCCGGCTGTCTACAGATACGCAGTATTTT	CAISEGRLSTDTQYF
TRBD1	NA	TRBV20-1	18	TRBJ2-5	TGCAGTGCTAGAGGCCGACCCTGGGACAGGGGTCTCCAAGAGACCCAGTACTTC	CSARGRPWDRGLQETQYF
NA	NA	TRBV7-2	13	TRBJ1-2	TGTGCCAGCAGCCCGCCCGTCGAGGGAGGCTACACCTTC	CASSPPVEGGYTF
NA	NA	TRBV29-1	14	TRBJ1-1	TGCAGCGTTGAAGTAGGCGAGGGGAGCGCTGAAGCTTTCTTT	CSVEVGEGSAEAFF
NA	NA	TRBV5-5	18	TRBJ2-6	TGTGCCAGCATGCCTCTCCTACTCCCTCTCTCTGGGGCCAACGTCCTGACTTTC	CASMPLLLPLSGANVLTF
TRBD2	few	TRBV27	17	TRBJ2-1	TGTGCCAGCAGTTCTCTCTTAGCGGGGGGGACGTACAATGAGCAGTTCTTC	CASSSLLAGGTYNEQFF
NA	few	TRBV20-1	11	TRBJ1-2	TGCAGTGCCCTGGGAGCATATGGCTACACCTTC	CSALGAYGYTF
NA	NA	TRBV7-9	15	TRBJ1-1	TGTGCCAGCAGCTCCCTCGGGGGTAGGAACACTGAAGCTTTCTTT	CASSSLGGRNTEAFF
TRBD2	NA	TRBV5-1	15	TRBJ2-3	TGCGCCAGCAGCCCGGGGACTAGCGGGGAAGGTACGCAGTATTTT	CASSPGTSGEGTQYF
NA	NA	TRBV20-1	16	TRBJ2-5	TGCAGTGCCCCCTTACCAACCCAAGGGAGACAAGAGACCCAGTACTTC	CSAPLPTQGRQETQYF
NA	NA	TRBV7-9	14	TRBJ2-7	TGTGCCAGCAGCTTATGGGGCACGCACTACGAGCAGTACTTC	CASSLWGTHYEQYF
TRBD1	many	TRBV6-5	19	TRBJ1-2	TGTGCCAGCAGTTACTCGACAGGGGATCTCATATCCCCCAACTATGGCTACACCTTC	CASSYSTGDLISPNYGYTF
NA	few	TRBV4-3	14	TRBJ2-1	TGCGCCAGCAGCCAAGCGGAAACCTACAATGAGCAGTTCTTC	CASSQAETYNEQFF
TRBD2	NA	TRBV29-1	14	TRBJ2-1	TGCAGCGTTGATAGGGCTAGCGGGAACAATGAGCAGTTCTTC	CSVDRASGNNEQFF